Included here is one TCR beta chain sequence, with context. This entry is derived from a study of T cell responses to AZD1222 COVID-19 vaccine. TCRdb's table, derived via immunoSEQ multiplex PCR, lists solely in-frame clones and lacks some. The repertoire includes about 140,000 clones, under 95% of them detected once, and more than 8.5% sits in the top ten. The CDR3 has 14 amino acids. The germline V and J ends were trimmed by 0 bases and 3 bases, with 11 bases remaining between them. Germline V gene sequence: CDR1 GTSNPN, CDR2 SVGIG (reference sequence). The rearrangement links TRBV30 to TRBJ1-1, with a weak D call TRBD1 (5 bases). This TCR was recovered from an adult in good health. Specimen: peripheral blood, collected on day 0 of AZD1222 vaccination. In DNA form, the CDR3 reads TGTGCCTGGAGTGTAGCAGGGTTGGACACTGAAGCTTTCTTT. Its translation is CAWSVAGLDTEAFF.